This T cell receptor (beta chain) derives from a study of T-cell memory formation after mild COVID-19. At the level of the study: Clustering of TCRs was largely donor specific.

One entry per CDR3 protein, called by TCRdb with MiXCR from the 5' RACE reads. The sample gives fewer than 300,000 distinct CDR3 sequences, approximately 15% of which show up once; under 25% is in the top ten. This clonotype was observed at least ten times. Its specificity is not known. The study, taken as a whole, reports: Some clones that responded were present in memory (sampled pre-infection), which suggests cross-reactive memory joined.

V dropped 4 bases and J dropped 4; count of bases not matched to a gene: 3. The CDR3 covers 13 residues. The TCR comes from a man aged 18-30 years who had mild COVID-19 (a few samples of this study predate the infection). Cell type and time point are not known. The gene calls are TRBV12-3 or TRBV12-4 and TRBJ2-5; TRBD2 agrees at 7 bases. Material: PBMCs or a T cell subset sorted from them (not recorded which). The CDR3 region has the DNA TGTGCCAGCAGTTCTCCGGGAGGAGAGACCCAGTACTTC. Translation: CASSSPGGETQYF.